The clone carrying this T cell receptor (beta chain) has a handful of counts. Its antigen is unknown. This specimen belongs to a study of identical twins. TCRdb re-called the 5' RACE reads through MiXCR, storing one row per CDR3 protein. The sample lists approximately 210,000 distinct CDR3 sequences, 6.5% occurring once. Per the germline V gene, CDR1 is SGDLS and CDR2 is YYNGEE. This CDR3 contains 16 residues. Trimming removed 0 bases from V and 5 bases from J; junction bases left unmatched: 10. Findings and limits, study-wide: The study based its conclusions on cross-sectional statistical analysis and did not follow the same donors. Zero-insertion findings could be partly confounded by invariant cells (MAIT and iNKT cells).

The sample also formed part of further work on T cells expressing NK-cell markers. Turning to that study: Eight donors were sequenced, seven testing HCMV-seropositive and one testing seronegative.

The sample comprised CD8+ T cells sorted from blood. The TCR sequence derives from a woman under 30 in good health. The gene calls are TRBV9 and TRBJ2-5, with TRBD2 matching over 7 bases. The chain's CDR3 is CASSVVGAGFDETQYF. The DNA for the CDR3 is TGTGCCAGCAGCGTAGTAGGAGCGGGATTTGATGAGACCCAGTACTTC. The complete variable domain, with remaining parts taken from reference TRBV9 and TRBJ2-5, reads DSGVTQTPKHLITATGQRVTLRCSPRSGDLSVYWYQQSLDQGLQFLIQYYNGEERAKGNILERFSAQQFPDLHSELNLSSLELGDSALYFCASSVVGAGFDETQYFGPGTRLLVL.